The source of this T cell receptor (beta chain) is a study of STAT5B mutations in CD4+ large granular lymphocyte leukemia. The CDR3 length is 14 residues. The germline V gene encodes CDR1 SGHRS and CDR2 YFSETQ. J was trimmed by 5 bases and V by 1 base; bases with no gene match: 2. Clones were sequenced by immunoSEQ multiplex PCR, and TCRdb holds only the in-frame ones, with some missing. The top ten clones hold approximately 4.7% of a sample with 25,000 to 40,000 clones, approximately 80% of them seen once. A remark on this clone: Its antigen is undetermined.

Study-wide findings and caveats: Compared with healthy controls (2/35), patient top clones favored TRBV06 (8/27).

This rearrangement joins TRBV5-1 to TRBJ2-7; the match to TRBD2 covers 11 bases. The receptor comes from a human donor in good health. Sequences were obtained from CD4+ T cells from blood buffy coats. The CDR3 sequence: CASSLTSGSHEQYF. CDR3 sequence (DNA): TGCGCCAGCAGCTTGACTAGCGGGAGCCACGAGCAGTACTTC. Looking up the rest from reference TRBV5-1 and TRBJ2-7 gives the full variable domain: KAGVTQTPRYLIKTRGQQVTLSCSPISGHRSVSWYQQTPGQGLQFLFEYFSETQRNKGNFPGRFSGRQFSNSRSEMNVSTLELGDSALYLCASSLTSGSHEQYFGPGTRLTVT.